This T cell receptor (beta chain) was obtained from a study of blood T cells in healthy people across ages (dated by TCRdb to the mid-2010s). With respect to the entire study: In model experiments, template switching captured roughly one uniquely barcoded TCR beta cDNA molecule for every two T cells. For two donors (one aged 18 to 29 and one aged 80 or older), the study analyzed two additional independent replicas of 1 million unique cDNA reads from the same blood draw. To avoid experimental bias, donors of different ages were spread randomly across the sequencing lanes. Donors were grouped into four age groups: young (average roughly 17 years), middle-aged (roughly 37), aged (about 60) and long-lived (roughly 80). Using deep sequencing normalized with unique cDNA molecular identifiers, the study measured how TCR beta repertoire diversity changes with age. Study-level results and caveats: Observed TCR beta diversity per million T cells fell roughly linearly with age, and a significant reduction was already apparent by age around 36. There was a strong correlation between observed TCR beta diversity and the percentage of naive T cells measured by flow cytometry. Because donor CMV infection status was unknown, age-related changes in expanded clonotypes were potentially confounded. Compared with the aged group, the long-lived group had more naive CD4+ T cells, fewer expanded clones and increased TCR diversity, a pattern suggesting age selection. Bulk unsorted PBMC profiling prevented conclusive comparison of naive and antigen-experienced compartments. Estimates of total diversity from one million sequenced T cells were regarded as lower bounds and underestimates.

Based on the germline V gene, the CDR1 and CDR2 sequences are SNHLY and FYNNEI. From V the trimming removes 8 bases and from J it removes 2 bases, while the gene matches leave 6 bases of the junction unaccounted for. CDR3 length: 15 amino acids, cysteine to phenylalanine. Of all the DNA, just the CDR3 is kept, 45 bases in frame from base 1. About this clonotype itself: Its antigen remains undetermined. No clone much larger than this one lies a single base away; base qualities are absent.

Library generation was performed with 5' RACE. The data were produced on an Illumina HiSeq 2500. A second 7 to 11 cycle PCR used a sample-barcoded 5' primer and a J-beta primer mix. Each TCR beta cDNA molecule received a unique molecular identifier from a template-switch 5' adaptor carrying 12 random nucleotides. Each sample yielded at least 2.5 million CDR3-containing paired-end reads. The Mint cDNA synthesis kit, primed by a TRBC-specific oligonucleotide, was used to synthesize first-strand cDNA from all RNA. Following uracil-DNA glycosylase treatment, a first 18-cycle PCR with universal primers M1SS and BC2_uni_R was performed on all cDNA. Per the source publication's procedure: For normalization, 1 million high-quality reads were randomly selected from each sample, with every read carrying a distinct molecular identifier. Reads with shared molecular identifiers were discarded instead of being binned into consensus sequences. MiTCR, with a Q25 quality threshold and the strictest error-elimination algorithm, was used for CDR3 identification, clonotype clustering and error correction. A nonparametric unseen species model with Euler transformation was used to estimate a lower bound on total TCR beta diversity. The public reads were run again by TCRdb, first through fastp at Q25 and then through MiXCR, and only productive beta chains were kept. Each entry merges the rows of one CDR3 protein and shows their most common DNA and genes. The V and J calls shown here were made by TCRdb, not taken from the authors' results. The sample records about 970,000 distinct CDR3 sequences, roughly half of which are singletons. In total, the top ten clones hold about a fifth of the sample.

Systemically healthy Caucasian individuals from Russia, approximately 39 in total and aged roughly 6 to 100 years, were included as donors. Ten milliliters of peripheral blood were collected from each donor into EDTA-treated Vacutainer tubes. Ficoll-Paque density-gradient centrifugation was used to isolate PBMCs, with at least 7 million per sample. Trizol reagent was used to extract total RNA from PBMCs, with at least 5.5 micrograms per sample. Naive CD45RAhigh/CD27high T cell percentages were measured by flow cytometry on a PBMC aliquot from every donor. The source is a woman aged 60-75 years in good health. This sequence uses TRBV2 and TRBJ2-1; TRBD2 lines up with 10 middle nucleotides. Sequenced sample: blood. Read as DNA, the sequence is TGTGCCAGCTCCGTAGGGACTAGCGCCTACAATGAGCAGTTCTTC. This gives the protein CASSVGTSAYNEQFF.